Below, one TCR beta chain is given with its context. The sample is drawn from a study of tumor-infiltrating lymphocytes in oesophageal squamous cell carcinoma. This CDR3 region has 11 residues. Looked up from germline, CDR1 is SGHVT and CDR2 is SQSDAQ. The germline V and J ends were trimmed by 4 bases and 7 bases, with 7 bases remaining between them. TCRdb reprocessed the PCR reads via MiXCR and lists one record per CDR3 protein. The table shows approximately 9,500 distinct CDR3 sequences, with approximately 62% occurring only once. Source material: esophageal tumor tissue. The clonotype comes from a male donor with esophageal squamous cell carcinoma. The chain uses TRBV7-4 and TRBJ1-1; D perhaps matches TRBD1 (6 bases). This CDR3 reads CASSWDNEAFF. DNA of the CDR3: TGTGCCAGCAGCTGGGACAATGAAGCTTTCTTT.